Following are 20 T cell receptor beta chains from one sample sequenced in a study of OX40 agonist ivuxolimab in advanced cancers. Library prep was done by the immunoSEQ multiplex PCR assay. TCRdb took over this immuneACCESS table, retaining in-frame rearrangements with V and J assigned. Such tables are incomplete; in checked studies, under half of the missing clones stem from an unresolved V gene, and the remainder is unexplained. In all, the sample holds 50,000 to 65,000 clones, and around 93% of those were seen once. The top ten clones comprise around 9.3% of the sample. Source: CD4+ or CD8+ T cells sorted from blood, taken in a trial of the OX40 agonist ivuxolimab. Source of these receptors: an adult with an advanced solid tumor such as melanoma, head and neck, liver or kidney cancer.

There are a few counts of this clone. This chain uses TRBV10-3 with TRBJ2-7, with D perhaps being TRBD1 or TRBD2 (5 bases each). V shed 10 bases and J shed 0 bases, with 22 bases lying between them. The CDR3 covers 16 residues. Germline CDR1 ENHRY, CDR2 SYGVKD. This CDR3 reads CATGLSGGPSSYEQYF. The CDR3 DNA reads as TGTGCCACCGGCCTAAGTGGGGGACCCTCCTCCTACGAGCAGTACTTC.

This clone was picked up a small number of times. Other DNA sequences of this sample code for an identical CDR3. V and J are TRBV19 and TRBJ2-7; TRBD2 is a possible D gene (5 bases). This CDR3 spans 14 amino acids. V was pared by 1 base and J by 2 bases, with 9 bases between. From germline, CDR1 is LNHDA and CDR2 SQIVND (reference sequence). CDR3 DNA: TGTGCCAGTAGTATAGGTCGAGGGCCCTACGAGCAGTACTTC. As protein: CASSIGRGPYEQYF.

V and J are TRBV7-2 and TRBJ1-5; the match to TRBD1 covers 8 bases. The CDR3 consists of 15 residues. CDR1 is SGHTA, CDR2 FQGNSA, per germline. Trimming at V came to 1 base and at J to 5 bases, leaving 4 bases not matched to a gene. The CDR3 coding sequence is TGTGCCAGCAGCTTAGATCGGACAGGGTATCAGCCCCAGCATTTT. Translation gives CASSLDRTGYQPQHF.

This clone was found once. V is TRBV29-1 and J is TRBJ2-3; TRBD1 agrees at 7 bases. CDR1 and CDR2 from the germline V gene are SQVTM and ANQGSEA. The CDR3 runs 20 residues. Losses at the gene ends were 0 bases for V and 2 bases for J; bases not matched to a gene: 20. CDR3 residues: CSVEDLLYSTGQPFTDTQYF. CDR3 DNA: TGCAGCGTTGAAGATCTTCTTTATTCGACGGGACAGCCTTTCACAGATACGCAGTATTTT.

The J gene is TRBJ2-7, the V gene TRBV29-1; D possibly uses TRBD1 or TRBD2 (6 bases each). There are 13 residues in the CDR3. Germline V gene data show CDR1 as SQVTM and CDR2 as ANQGSEA. The V end was cut by 3 bases, the J end by 3 bases, with 12 bases between. CDR3 residues: CSVDTGRNYEQYF. CDR3 bases: TGCAGCGTTGATACAGGGAGGAACTACGAGCAGTACTTC.

CDR3 bases: TGCAGCGGGATTGAGAACAGGGAGAATGAAGCTTTCTTT. Translating it yields CSGIENRENEAFF. The chain employs TRBV29-1 and TRBJ1-1; D possibly corresponds to TRBD1 (6 bases). Trimming took off 7 bases at V and 7 bases at J, with 19 bases between the two ends. The CDR3 loop spans 13 amino acids. Germline V gene sequence: CDR1 SQVTM, CDR2 ANQGSEA.

V usage is TRBV4-1 and J usage is TRBJ1-1; 7 bases align to TRBD1. The CDR3 runs 15 residues. CDR1 is MGHRA, CDR2 YSYEKL, per germline. The junction had 3 bases not matched to a gene; V was cut back by 2 bases and J by 0 bases. The CDR3 DNA follows: TGCGCCAGCAGCCAAAGGGGACAGTTGAACACTGAAGCTTTCTTT. Its translation is CASSQRGQLNTEAFF.

This clone was picked up one time. CDR3 amino acids: CASKGGRTGELFF. The CDR3 bases are TGTGCCAGCAAAGGGGGACGGACCGGGGAGCTGTTTTTT. The chain uses TRBV28 and TRBJ2-2, with a tentative D call TRBD1 (6 bases). This CDR3 region has 13 residues. The ends were cut back, 7 bases at V and 5 bases at J, with 11 bases in the middle. CDR1 is MDHEN and CDR2 is SYDVKM in the germline V gene.

V and J are TRBV5-4 and TRBJ2-7; tentative D call: TRBD2 (6 bases). Looked up from germline, CDR1 is SGHNT and CDR2 is YYREEE (reference sequence). Trimming left V 5 bases short and J 1 base short, with 13 bases between. The CDR3 is 14 amino acids. CDR3 nucleotide sequence: TGTGCCAGCAGTTCTCCGGGACTTTCCTACGAGCAGTACTTC. It yields the protein CASSSPGLSYEQYF.

J is TRBJ1-1 and V is TRBV7-8; D unresolved. This CDR3 region has 13 residues. Per germline, CDR1 SGHVS and CDR2 FQNEAQ. Trimming shortened V by 1 base and J by 0 bases, and 3 bases separated the two germline ends. The CDR3 is CASSLGMNTEAFF. The DNA for the CDR3 is TGTGCCAGCAGCTTAGGAATGAACACTGAAGCTTTCTTT.

The rearrangement joins TRBV9 to TRBJ2-7, with TRBD1 as a possible D gene (6 bases). Germline assignment: CDR1 SGDLS and CDR2 YYNGEE. The CDR3 consists of 15 residues. V lost 3 bases, J lost 6 bases, and 19 bases lay in between. The CDR3 coding sequence is TGTGCCAGCAGCGCCGAGCCGGGGACACACGGCGAGCAGTACTTC. Its translation is CASSAEPGTHGEQYF.

The rearrangement joins TRBV27 to TRBJ2-2; no firm D call. This CDR3 has 13 amino acids. Trimming took 3 bases from V and 3 from J, leaving 5 bases between them. Looked up from germline, CDR1 is MNHEY and CDR2 is SMNVEV (reference sequence). In DNA, the CDR3 is TGTGCCAGCAGTTTTCCCGACACCGGGGAGCTGTTTTTT. It translates to CASSFPDTGELFF.

The V gene is TRBV5-6, the J gene TRBJ2-7; D remains unclear. Germline loops: CDR1 SGHDT, CDR2 YYEEEE. CDR3 length: 12 amino acids. The V and J ends lost 5 bases and 3 bases respectively, with 9 bases between them. CDR3 loop: CASSIESYEQYF. The CDR3 coding sequence is TGTGCCAGCAGTATTGAAAGCTACGAGCAGTACTTC.

This chain joins TRBV6-5 and TRBJ1-1, with a possible D match to TRBD1 (6 bases). V was trimmed by 2 bases and J by 7 bases, leaving 11 bases between them. The germline gives CDR1 MNHEY, CDR2 SVGAGI. The CDR3 consists of 13 residues. CDR3 protein: CASSYTGLSEAFF. The CDR3, as DNA: TGTGCCAGCAGTTACACAGGGTTGAGTGAAGCTTTCTTT.

This clone came up a few times. The chain recombines TRBV6-5 with TRBJ1-1; D not certain. Trimming pared 5 bases from V and 8 bases from J, leaving 3 bases between. Germline V gives CDR1 MNHEY, CDR2 SVGAGI. The CDR3 length is 9 residues. CDR3 DNA sequence: TGTGCCAGCAGTCCAGAAGCTTTCTTT. Translation gives CASSPEAFF.

The V call is TRBV7-6, the J call TRBJ2-5; 8 positions match TRBD1. Trimming removed 1 base from V and 1 base from J; junction bases left unmatched: 2. Germline loops: CDR1 SGHVS, CDR2 FNYEAQ. The CDR3 runs 15 residues. As DNA, the CDR3 is TGTGCCAGCAGCTTAGAAGGGACAGGCCAAGAGACCCAGTACTTC. It translates to CASSLEGTGQETQYF.

J is TRBJ2-3 and V is TRBV7-6, with TRBD2 matching 11 bases. The V segment lost 4 bases and the J segment 4 bases; nucleotides outside the gene matches: 10. Per germline, CDR1 SGHVS and CDR2 FNYEAQ. CDR3 size: 17 residues. CDR3 amino acids: CASSYLAGGPMSDTQYF. The CDR3 DNA reads as TGTGCCAGCAGCTACTTAGCGGGAGGGCCTATGTCAGATACGCAGTATTTT.

This clone was recorded once. The chain carries TRBV7-9 and TRBJ1-1, with a weak D call TRBD1 (5 bases). Germline V gene lookup returns CDR1 SEHNR and CDR2 FQNEAQ (reference sequence). The CDR3 covers 14 residues. Between the trimmed V and J ends, which lost 3 bases and 4 bases, there was a span of 12 bases. CDR3 sequence reads: CASSFFGDRTEAFF. CDR3 coding DNA: TGTGCCAGCAGCTTTTTCGGGGACCGCACTGAAGCTTTCTTT.

As to this clone: The junction and the germline gene differ at one end; a read error may be behind it. The chain is built from TRBV7-3 and TRBJ2-3, with TRBD2 matching 8 bases. The V gene's germline CDR1 is SGHTA and CDR2 FQGTGA. This CDR3 contains 15 residues. The CDR3 nucleotides read TGTGCCAGCACCCCTAGCGGGTTTAGCATAGATACGCAGTATTTT. This gives the protein CASTPSGFSIDTQYF.

V usage is TRBV10-3 and J usage is TRBJ1-1; D remains unclear. The CDR3 covers 14 residues. Germline V gene data show CDR1 as ENHRY and CDR2 as SYGVKD. The ends were cut back, 3 bases at V and 0 bases at J, with 8 bases in the middle. CDR3 DNA: TGTGCCATCAGTGATCCACCAGTGAACACTGAAGCTTTCTTT. It specifies CAISDPPVNTEAFF.